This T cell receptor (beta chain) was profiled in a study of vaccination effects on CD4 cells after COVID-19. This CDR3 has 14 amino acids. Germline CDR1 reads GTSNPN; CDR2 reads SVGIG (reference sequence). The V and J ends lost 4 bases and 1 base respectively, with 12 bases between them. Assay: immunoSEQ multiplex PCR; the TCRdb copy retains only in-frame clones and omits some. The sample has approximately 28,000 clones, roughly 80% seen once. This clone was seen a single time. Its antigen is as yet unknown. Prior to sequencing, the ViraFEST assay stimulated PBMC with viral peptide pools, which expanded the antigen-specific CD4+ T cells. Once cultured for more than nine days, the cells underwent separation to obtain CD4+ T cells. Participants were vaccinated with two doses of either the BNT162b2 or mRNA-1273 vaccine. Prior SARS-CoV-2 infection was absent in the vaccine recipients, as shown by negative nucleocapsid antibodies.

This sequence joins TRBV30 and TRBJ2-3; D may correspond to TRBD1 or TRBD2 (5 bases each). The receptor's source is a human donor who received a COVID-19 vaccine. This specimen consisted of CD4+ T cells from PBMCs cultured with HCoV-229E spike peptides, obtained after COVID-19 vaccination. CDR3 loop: CAWISGHGTDTQYF. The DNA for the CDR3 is TGTGCCTGGATAAGCGGACATGGCACAGATACGCAGTATTTT.